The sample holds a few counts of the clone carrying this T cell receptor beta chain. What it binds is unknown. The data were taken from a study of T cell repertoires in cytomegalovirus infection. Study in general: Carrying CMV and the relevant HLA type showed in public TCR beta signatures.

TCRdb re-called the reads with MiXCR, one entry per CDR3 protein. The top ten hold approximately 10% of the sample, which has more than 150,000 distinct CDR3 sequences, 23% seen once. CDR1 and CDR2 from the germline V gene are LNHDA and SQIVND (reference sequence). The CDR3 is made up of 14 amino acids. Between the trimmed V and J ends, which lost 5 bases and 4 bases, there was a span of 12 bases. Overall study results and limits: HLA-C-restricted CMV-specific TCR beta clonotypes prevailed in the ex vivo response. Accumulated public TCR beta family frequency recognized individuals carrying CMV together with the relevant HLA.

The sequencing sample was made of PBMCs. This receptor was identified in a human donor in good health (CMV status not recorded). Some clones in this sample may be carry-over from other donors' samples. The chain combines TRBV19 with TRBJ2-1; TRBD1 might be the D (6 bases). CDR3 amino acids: CASSGRQAYNEQFF. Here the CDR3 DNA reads TGTGCCAGTAGTGGGAGACAGGCATACAATGAGCAGTTCTTC.